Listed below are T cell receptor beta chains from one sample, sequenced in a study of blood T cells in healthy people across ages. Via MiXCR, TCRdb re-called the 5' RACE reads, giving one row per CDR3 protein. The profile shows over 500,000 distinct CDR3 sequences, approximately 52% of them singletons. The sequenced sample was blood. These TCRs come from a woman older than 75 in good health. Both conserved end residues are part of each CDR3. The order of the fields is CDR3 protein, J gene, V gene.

CDR3 protein: CATSGAAEGYNEQFF; J gene: TRBJ2-1; V gene: TRBV24-1
CDR3 protein: CASSQGASRDRAVEEQYF; J gene: TRBJ2-4; V gene: TRBV4-3
CDR3 protein: CASMVGLQYNEQFF; J gene: TRBJ2-1; V gene: TRBV2
CDR3 protein: CASSLSFNTGELFF; J gene: TRBJ2-2; V gene: TRBV7-3
CDR3 protein: CASSLVRSGTYEQYF; J gene: TRBJ2-7; V gene: TRBV7-2
CDR3 protein: CASSLGQSTEAFF; J gene: TRBJ1-1; V gene: TRBV13
CDR3 protein: CASSLHLKTTYEQYF; J gene: TRBJ2-7; V gene: TRBV5-1
CDR3 protein: CASSLEAGRPETQYF; J gene: TRBJ2-5; V gene: TRBV7-2
CDR3 protein: CAISDMGRMNTEAFF; J gene: TRBJ1-1; V gene: TRBV10-3
CDR3 protein: CASSSGRQATYEQYF; J gene: -; V gene: TRBV12-3/TRBV12-4
CDR3 protein: CASRQGEGSYGYTF; J gene: TRBJ1-2; V gene: TRBV6-6
CDR3 protein: CASSRDPLIEPQHF; J gene: TRBJ1-5; V gene: TRBV18
CDR3 protein: CASRLGGNLLAGGEQYF; J gene: TRBJ2-7; V gene: TRBV27
CDR3 protein: CASSFIKTGDLTGELFF; J gene: TRBJ2-2; V gene: TRBV13
CDR3 protein: CASSSWTSGPTDTQYF; J gene: TRBJ2-3; V gene: TRBV13
CDR3 protein: CASSLQAMNTEAFF; J gene: TRBJ1-1; V gene: TRBV4-1
CDR3 protein: CAAGQTIQSGYTF; J gene: TRBJ1-2; V gene: TRBV6-2/TRBV6-3
CDR3 protein: CASSPQVGGQGSYNEQFF; J gene: TRBJ2-1; V gene: TRBV7-2
CDR3 protein: CASSRILRVLADGYTF; J gene: TRBJ1-2; V gene: TRBV14
CDR3 protein: CASSPNKGGFSDTQYF; J gene: TRBJ2-3; V gene: TRBV12-3/TRBV12-4
CDR3 protein: CSAFVVAYGYTF; J gene: TRBJ1-2; V gene: TRBV20-1
CDR3 protein: CASSLARDGSQYF; J gene: TRBJ2-7; V gene: TRBV3-1
CDR3 protein: CAISGSPTGTGELFF; J gene: TRBJ2-2; V gene: TRBV10-3
CDR3 protein: CSAPTSSGVADTQYF; J gene: TRBJ2-3; V gene: TRBV20-1
CDR3 protein: CSVEAGQGRRSYTF; J gene: TRBJ1-2; V gene: TRBV29-1
CDR3 protein: CASSPMRSDPGANVLTF; J gene: TRBJ2-6; V gene: TRBV7-9
CDR3 protein: CASSTGARPTDTQYF; J gene: TRBJ2-3; V gene: TRBV27